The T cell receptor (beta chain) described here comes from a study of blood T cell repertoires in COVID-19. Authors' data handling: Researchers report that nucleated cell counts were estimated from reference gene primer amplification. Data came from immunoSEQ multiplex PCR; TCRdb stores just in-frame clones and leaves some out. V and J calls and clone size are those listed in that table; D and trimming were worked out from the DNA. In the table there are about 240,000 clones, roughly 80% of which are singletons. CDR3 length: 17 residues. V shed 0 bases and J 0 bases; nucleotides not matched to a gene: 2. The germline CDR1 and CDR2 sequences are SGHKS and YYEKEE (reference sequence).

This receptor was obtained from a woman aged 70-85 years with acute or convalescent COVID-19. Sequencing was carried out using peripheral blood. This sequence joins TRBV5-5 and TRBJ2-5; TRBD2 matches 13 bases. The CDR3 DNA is TGTGCCAGCAGCTTGGCGACTAGCGGGGGGTACCAAGAGACCCAGTACTTC. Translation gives CASSLATSGGYQETQYF.